This entry features one T cell receptor beta chain sequence. Its specificity is unknown. The junction does not match germline at one end; this may be a read error. CDR1 and CDR2 (germline): SGHTA, FQGNSA. The CDR3 has 13 amino acids. PCR employed 60 Vbeta and 13 Jbeta primers. The assay was immunoSEQ multiplex PCR, and TCRdb's table has in-frame clones only and misses some. The data show 100,000 to 150,000 clones, with roughly 75% seen just once and roughly a tenth held by the top ten. These data originate in a study of cytomegalovirus exposure and HLA in healthy donors. Looking at the study overall: The study's early data release held about 85 million unique TCRs from HLA-typed donors. Study results and caveats: A later analysis showed TCR association rates differing by HLA locus, peaking at DRB1 and lowest at HLA-C. According to a later analysis, most TCR beta chains associated with CMV appeared HLA-restricted. Sequencing likely caused a cluster of highly shared sequence variants.

The TCR was taken from a man aged 30 to 45 in good health and CMV-seropositive. The gene calls are TRBV7-2 and TRBJ2-7; D is possibly TRBD2 (6 bases). Material for sequencing was PBMCs. CDR3 protein: CASSLARGPTWDF. The CDR3 nucleotides read TGTGCCAGCAGCTTAGCGCGGGGACCTACGTGGGACTTC.